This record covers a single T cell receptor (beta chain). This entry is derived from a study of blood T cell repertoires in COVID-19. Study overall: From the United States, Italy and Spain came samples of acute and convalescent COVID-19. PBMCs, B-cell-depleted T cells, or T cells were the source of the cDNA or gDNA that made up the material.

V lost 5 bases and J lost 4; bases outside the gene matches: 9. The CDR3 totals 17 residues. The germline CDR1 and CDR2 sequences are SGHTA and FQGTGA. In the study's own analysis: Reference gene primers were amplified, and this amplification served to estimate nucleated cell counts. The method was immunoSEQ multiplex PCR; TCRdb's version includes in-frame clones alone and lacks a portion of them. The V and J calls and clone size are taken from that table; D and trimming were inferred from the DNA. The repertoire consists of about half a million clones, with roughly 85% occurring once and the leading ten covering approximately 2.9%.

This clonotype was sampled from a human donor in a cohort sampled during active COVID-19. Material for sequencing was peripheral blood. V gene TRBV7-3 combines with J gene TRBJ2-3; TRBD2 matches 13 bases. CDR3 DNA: TGTGCCAGCAGCGACCCGGGACTAGCGGGAAGGGCAGATACGCAGTATTTT. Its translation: CASSDPGLAGRADTQYF. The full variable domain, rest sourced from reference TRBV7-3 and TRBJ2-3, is GAGVSQTPSNKVTEKGKYVELRCDPISGHTALYWYRQSLGQGPEFLIYFQGTGAADDSGLPNDRFFAVRPEGSVSTLKIQRTERGDSAVYLCASSDPGLAGRADTQYFGPGTRLTVL.